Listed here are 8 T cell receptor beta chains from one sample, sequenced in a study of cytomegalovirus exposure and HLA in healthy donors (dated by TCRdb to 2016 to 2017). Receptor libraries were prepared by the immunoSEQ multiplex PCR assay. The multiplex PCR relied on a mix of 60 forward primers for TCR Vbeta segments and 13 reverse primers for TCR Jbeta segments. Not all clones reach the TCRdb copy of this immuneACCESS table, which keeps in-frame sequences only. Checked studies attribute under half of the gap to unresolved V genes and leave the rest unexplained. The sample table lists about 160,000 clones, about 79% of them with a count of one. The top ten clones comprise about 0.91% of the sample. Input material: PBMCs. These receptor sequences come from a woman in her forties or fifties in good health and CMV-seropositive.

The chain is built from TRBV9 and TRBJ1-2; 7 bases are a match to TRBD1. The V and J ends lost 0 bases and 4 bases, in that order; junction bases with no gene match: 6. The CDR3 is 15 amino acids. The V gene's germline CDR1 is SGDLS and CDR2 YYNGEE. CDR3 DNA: TGTGCCAGCAGCGTAGGGGGGACAGAAGGCTATGGCTACACCTTC. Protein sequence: CASSVGGTEGYGYTF.

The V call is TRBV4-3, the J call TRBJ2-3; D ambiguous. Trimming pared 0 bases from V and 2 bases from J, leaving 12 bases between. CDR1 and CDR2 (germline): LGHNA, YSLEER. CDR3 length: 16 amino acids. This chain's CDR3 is CASSQDLSSFTDTQYF. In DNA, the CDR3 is TGCGCCAGCAGCCAAGATTTAAGCTCCTTCACAGATACGCAGTATTTT.

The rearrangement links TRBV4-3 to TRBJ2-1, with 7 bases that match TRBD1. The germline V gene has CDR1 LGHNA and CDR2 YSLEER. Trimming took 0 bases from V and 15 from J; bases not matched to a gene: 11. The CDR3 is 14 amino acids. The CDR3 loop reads CASSQDRAGGRMFF. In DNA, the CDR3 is TGCGCCAGCAGCCAAGATCGGGCAGGGGGACGGATGTTCTTC.

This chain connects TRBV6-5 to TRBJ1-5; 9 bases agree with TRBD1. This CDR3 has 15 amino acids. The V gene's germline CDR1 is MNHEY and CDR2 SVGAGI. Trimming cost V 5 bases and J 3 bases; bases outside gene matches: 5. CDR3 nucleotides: TGTGCCAGCAGTCCCGGGACAGGGAACAATCAGCCCCAGCATTTT. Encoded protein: CASSPGTGNNQPQHF.

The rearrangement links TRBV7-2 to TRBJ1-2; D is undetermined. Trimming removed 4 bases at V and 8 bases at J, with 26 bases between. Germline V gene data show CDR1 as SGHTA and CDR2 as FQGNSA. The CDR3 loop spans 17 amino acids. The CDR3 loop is CASSSSPGKSPNPGYTF. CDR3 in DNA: TGTGCCAGCAGCTCCAGCCCCGGGAAATCTCCCAACCCGGGCTACACCTTC.

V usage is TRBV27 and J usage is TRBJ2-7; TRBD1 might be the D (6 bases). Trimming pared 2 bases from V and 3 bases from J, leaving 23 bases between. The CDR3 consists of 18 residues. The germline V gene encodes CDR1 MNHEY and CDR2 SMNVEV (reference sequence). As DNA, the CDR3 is TGTGCCAGCAGTTTAGCTCCACCGACAGGACCTGGTCTCTACGAGCAGTACTTC. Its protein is CASSLAPPTGPGLYEQYF.

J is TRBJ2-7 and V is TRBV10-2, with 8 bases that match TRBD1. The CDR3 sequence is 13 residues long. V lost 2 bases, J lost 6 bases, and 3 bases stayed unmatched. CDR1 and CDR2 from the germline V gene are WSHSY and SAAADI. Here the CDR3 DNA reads TGCGCCAGCAGTGAGGCAGGGGGCGGCGAGCAGTACTTC. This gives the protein CASSEAGGGEQYF.

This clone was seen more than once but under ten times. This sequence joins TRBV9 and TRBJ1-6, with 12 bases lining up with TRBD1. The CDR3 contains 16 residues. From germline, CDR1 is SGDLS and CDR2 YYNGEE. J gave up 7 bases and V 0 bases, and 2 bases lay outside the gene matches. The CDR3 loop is CASSVDGTGGNSPLHF. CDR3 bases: TGTGCCAGCAGCGTAGATGGGACAGGGGGCAATTCACCCCTCCACTTT.